One and the same sample provided the 7 T cell receptor beta chains below, sequenced in a study of beta chain features in type 1 diabetes. As every portion of the isolated RNA was reverse transcribed, the sequencing read expressed TCRB transcripts. Measured with immunoSEQ multiplex PCR; TCRdb has only the in-frame clones, and not every one. The sample has just over 600,000 clones; about 16% are singletons. Sequencing used naive CD4+ T cells from blood. All receptors come from a man between 18 and 35 years old in good health.

V is TRBV10-3 and J is TRBJ2-5, with D perhaps being TRBD1 or TRBD2 (6 bases each). V was pared by 0 bases and J by 4 bases, with 9 bases between. The V gene's germline CDR1 is ENHRY and CDR2 SYGVKD. This CDR3 comprises 14 residues. CDR3: CAISESGGSETQYF. The CDR3 DNA is TGTGCCATCAGTGAGTCGGGGGGCTCAGAGACCCAGTACTTC.

V usage is TRBV11-3 and J usage is TRBJ2-3; either TRBD1 or TRBD2 may fit D (5 bases each). The germline CDR1 and CDR2 sequences are SGHNT and YENEEA. With 0 bases removed from V and 2 bases from J, the gap between germline ends came to 12 bases. The CDR3 runs 16 residues. CDR3 bases: TGTGCCAGCAGCTTAGATCTGTGGGGGTACACAGATACGCAGTATTTT. This sequence encodes CASSLDLWGYTDTQYF.

This clone showed up just a few times. The chain has TRBV28 and TRBJ2-7; D uncertain. The CDR3 loop spans 15 amino acids. Germline CDR1 MDHEN, CDR2 SYDVKM. Trimming removed 1 base at V and 1 base at J, with 11 bases between. The CDR3 DNA follows: TGTGCCAGCAGTTTATCCGCCGTTAAATCCTACGAGCAGTACTTC. Amino acid sequence: CASSLSAVKSYEQYF.

This clone showed up just a few times. The rearrangement links TRBV14 to TRBJ1-1; possibly TRBD1 for D (5 bases). Trimming pared 0 bases from V and 2 bases from J, leaving 16 bases between. The germline V gene has CDR1 SGHDN and CDR2 FVKESK. The CDR3 sequence is 17 residues long. The CDR3 loop reads CASSQDWGRAGNTEAFF. The CDR3 DNA is TGTGCCAGCAGCCAAGATTGGGGCAGGGCCGGTAACACTGAAGCTTTCTTT.

The chain joins TRBV7-2 to TRBJ1-1; D is possibly TRBD1 (5 bases). V was trimmed by 5 bases and J by 7 bases, leaving 20 bases between them. The CDR3 spans 15 residues. The germline V gene has CDR1 SGHTA and CDR2 FQGNSA. CDR3: CASSPRPQGKGEAFF. CDR3 nucleotide sequence: TGTGCCAGCAGCCCAAGACCGCAGGGCAAGGGTGAAGCTTTCTTT.

This clone was picked up a small number of times. CDR3 residues: CASSIVGRGRGDEQFF. The DNA for the CDR3 is TGTGCCAGTAGTATAGTAGGAAGGGGGCGCGGAGATGAGCAGTTCTTC. The chain recombines TRBV19 with TRBJ2-1, with 7 nucleotides matching TRBD1. The CDR3 runs 16 residues. Germline V gene data show CDR1 as LNHDA and CDR2 as SQIVND (reference sequence). V was pared by 1 base and J by 8 bases, with 11 bases of the junction left unmatched.

This clone was counted between two and nine times. This chain uses TRBV28 with TRBJ2-7, with D perhaps TRBD1 or TRBD2 (5 bases each). Germline values: CDR1 MDHEN, CDR2 SYDVKM. V was clipped by 5 bases and J by 6 bases, with 23 bases between them. This CDR3 is built from 16 residues. CDR3: CASSTPGASVFGEQYF. The CDR3 DNA reads as TGTGCCAGCAGTACTCCCGGGGCCTCCGTATTCGGCGAGCAGTACTTC.